The sequence of this T cell receptor (beta chain) was determined in a study of T cell changes during pregnancy in multiple sclerosis (dated by TCRdb to the late 2010s). In terms of the full investigation: In women with multiple sclerosis, the researchers looked at how the T cell repertoire shifted as pregnancy progressed.

The library was built by means of the immunoSEQ multiplex PCR assay. The table was pulled from immuneACCESS by TCRdb, which kept in-frame rearrangements only. Such tables lose some clones; where checked, under half of the loss comes from unresolved V genes, and the rest has no known cause. The sample contains approximately 17,000 clones, 80% to 90% of them found a single time. The ten largest clonotypes hold approximately 9.1% of the sample. Notes on this clone: The clone's antigen remains unknown. Base qualities were left out, and no much larger clone turns up one base away.

The CDR3 numbers 15 residues from cysteine through phenylalanine. The retained sequence is limited to the CDR3, 45 bases, with the frame set at the first base. CDR1 and CDR2, per the germline V gene, are LGHNA and YSLEER. V has 2 bases trimmed and J has 6 bases trimmed; junction bases matching no gene number 6. Rearrangement joined TRBV4-3 to TRBJ2-1; TRBD1 matches 8 bases in the middle. This sequence originates from a female donor in good health, enrolled as a control in a pregnancy study. The specimen was CD8+ T cells from peripheral blood mononuclear cells, collected in the second trimester of pregnancy. The CDR3 sequence is CASSQRQGNLNEQFF. The sequenced DNA: TGCGCCAGCAGCCAACGACAGGGGAATCTCAATGAGCAGTTCTTC.